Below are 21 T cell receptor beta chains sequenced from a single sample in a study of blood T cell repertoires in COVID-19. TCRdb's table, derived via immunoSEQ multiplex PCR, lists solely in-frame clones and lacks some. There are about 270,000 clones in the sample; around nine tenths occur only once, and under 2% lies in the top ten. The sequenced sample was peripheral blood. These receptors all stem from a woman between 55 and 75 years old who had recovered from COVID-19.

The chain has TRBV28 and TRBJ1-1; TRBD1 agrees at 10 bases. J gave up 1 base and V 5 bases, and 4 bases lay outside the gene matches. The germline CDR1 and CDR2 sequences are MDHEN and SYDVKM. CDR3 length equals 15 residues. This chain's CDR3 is CASSTGQGTNTEAFF. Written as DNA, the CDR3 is TGTGCCAGCAGTACGGGACAGGGGACGAACACTGAAGCTTTCTTT.

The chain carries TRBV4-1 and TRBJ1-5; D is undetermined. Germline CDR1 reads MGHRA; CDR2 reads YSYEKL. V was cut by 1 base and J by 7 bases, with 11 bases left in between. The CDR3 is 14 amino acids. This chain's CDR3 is CASSQVGQEQPQHF. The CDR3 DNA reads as TGCGCCAGCAGCCAAGTAGGTCAGGAACAGCCCCAGCATTTT.

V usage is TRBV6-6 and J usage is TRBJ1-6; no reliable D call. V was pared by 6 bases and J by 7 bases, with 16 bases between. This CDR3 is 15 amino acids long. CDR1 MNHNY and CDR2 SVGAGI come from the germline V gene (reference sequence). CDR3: CASSSLPGENSPLHF. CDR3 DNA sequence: TGTGCCAGCAGCTCTCTACCGGGAGAAAATTCACCCCTCCACTTT.

DNA of the CDR3: TGTGCCAGCAGCCCGGGGGGGAACTATGGCTACACCTTC. It translates to CASSPGGNYGYTF. The chain links TRBV5-6 to TRBJ1-2; a weak D match, TRBD1 (5 bases). CDR1 and CDR2 from the germline V gene are SGHDT and YYEEEE. The CDR3 runs 13 residues. Trimming removed 4 bases at V and 2 bases at J, with 9 bases between.

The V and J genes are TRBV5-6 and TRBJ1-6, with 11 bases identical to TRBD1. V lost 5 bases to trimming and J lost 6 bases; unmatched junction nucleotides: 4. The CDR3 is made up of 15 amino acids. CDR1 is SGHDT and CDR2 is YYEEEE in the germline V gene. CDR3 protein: CASSRGTGGNSPLHF. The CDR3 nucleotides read TGTGCCAGCAGTCGGGGGACAGGGGGTAATTCACCCCTCCACTTT. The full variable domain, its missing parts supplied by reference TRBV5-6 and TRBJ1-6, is DAGVTQSPTHLIKTRGQQVTLRCSPKSGHDTVSWYQQALGQGPQFIFQYYEEEERQRGNFPDRFSGHQFPNYSSELNVNALLLGDSALYLCASSRGTGGNSPLHFGNGTRLTVT.

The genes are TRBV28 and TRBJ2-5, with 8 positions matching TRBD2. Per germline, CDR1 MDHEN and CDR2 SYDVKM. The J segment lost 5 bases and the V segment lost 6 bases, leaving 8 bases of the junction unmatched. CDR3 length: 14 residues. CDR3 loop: CASRQAGAGETQYF. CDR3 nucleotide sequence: TGTGCCAGCAGGCAAGCGGGGGCGGGGGAGACCCAGTACTTC.

CDR3 nucleotides: TGCGCCAGCAGCCCAGGGACTCACTCCTACGAGCAGTACTTC. Protein: CASSPGTHSYEQYF. J is TRBJ2-7 and V is TRBV5-1, with D possibly TRBD2 on 6 matching bases. CDR1 and CDR2 from the germline V gene are SGHRS and YFSETQ. The CDR3 sequence is 14 residues long. Trimming stripped 4 bases from V and 0 bases from J, with 11 bases between.

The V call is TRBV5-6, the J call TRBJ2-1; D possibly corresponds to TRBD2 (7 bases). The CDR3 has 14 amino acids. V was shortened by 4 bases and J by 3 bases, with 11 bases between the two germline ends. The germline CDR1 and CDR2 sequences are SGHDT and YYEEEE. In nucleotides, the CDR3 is TGTGCCAGCAGCCCGGGGGGCAACTACAATGAGCAGTTCTTC. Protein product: CASSPGGNYNEQFF.

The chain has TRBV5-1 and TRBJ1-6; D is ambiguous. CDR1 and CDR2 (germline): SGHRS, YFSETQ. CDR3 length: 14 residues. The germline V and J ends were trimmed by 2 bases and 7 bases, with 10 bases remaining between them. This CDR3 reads CASSFGAGNSPLHF. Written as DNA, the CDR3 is TGCGCCAGCAGCTTTGGTGCCGGGAATTCACCCCTCCACTTT. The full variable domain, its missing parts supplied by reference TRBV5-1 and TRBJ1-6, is KAGVTQTPRYLIKTRGQQVTLSCSPISGHRSVSWYQQTPGQGLQFLFEYFSETQRNKGNFPGRFSGRQFSNSRSEMNVSTLELGDSALYLCASSFGAGNSPLHFGNGTRLTVT.

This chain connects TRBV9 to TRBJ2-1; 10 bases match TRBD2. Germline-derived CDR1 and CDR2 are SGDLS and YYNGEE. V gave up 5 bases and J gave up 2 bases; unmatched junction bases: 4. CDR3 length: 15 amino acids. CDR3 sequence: CASSDLAGAYNEQFF. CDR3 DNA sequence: TGTGCCAGCAGTGACCTAGCGGGGGCCTACAATGAGCAGTTCTTC.

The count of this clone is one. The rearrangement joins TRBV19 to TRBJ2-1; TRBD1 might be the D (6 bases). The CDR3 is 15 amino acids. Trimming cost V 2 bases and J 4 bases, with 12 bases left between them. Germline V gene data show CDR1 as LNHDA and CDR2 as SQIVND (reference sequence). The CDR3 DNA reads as TGTGCCAGTAGTATACTACAGGGAAGGTACAATGAGCAGTTCTTC. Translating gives CASSILQGRYNEQFF. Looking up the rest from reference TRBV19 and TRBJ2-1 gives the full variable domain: DGGITQSPKYLFRKEGQNVTLSCEQNLNHDAMYWYRQDPGQGLRLIYYSQIVNDFQKGDIAEGYSVSREKKESFPLTVTSAQKNPTAFYLCASSILQGRYNEQFFGPGTRLTVL.

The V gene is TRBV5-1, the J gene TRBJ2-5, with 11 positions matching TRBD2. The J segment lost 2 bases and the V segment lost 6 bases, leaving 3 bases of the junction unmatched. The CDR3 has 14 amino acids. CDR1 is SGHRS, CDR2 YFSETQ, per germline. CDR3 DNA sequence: TGCGCCAGCACCACTAGCGGGGGTCAAGAGACCCAGTACTTC. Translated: CASTTSGGQETQYF.

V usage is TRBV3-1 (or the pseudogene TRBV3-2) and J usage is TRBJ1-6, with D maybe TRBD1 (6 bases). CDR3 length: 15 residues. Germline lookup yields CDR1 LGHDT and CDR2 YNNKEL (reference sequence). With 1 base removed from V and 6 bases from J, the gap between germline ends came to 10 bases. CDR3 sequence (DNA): TGTGCCAGCAGCCAAGGGGGGCAGGGTAATTCACCCCTCCACTTT. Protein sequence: CASSQGGQGNSPLHF.

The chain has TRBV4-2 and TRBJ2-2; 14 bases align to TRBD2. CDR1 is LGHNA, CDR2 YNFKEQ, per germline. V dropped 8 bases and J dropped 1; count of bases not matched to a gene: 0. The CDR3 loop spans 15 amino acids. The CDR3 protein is CASGTSGGNTGELFF. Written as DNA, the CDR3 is TGTGCCAGCGGGACTAGCGGGGGGAACACCGGGGAGCTGTTTTTT.

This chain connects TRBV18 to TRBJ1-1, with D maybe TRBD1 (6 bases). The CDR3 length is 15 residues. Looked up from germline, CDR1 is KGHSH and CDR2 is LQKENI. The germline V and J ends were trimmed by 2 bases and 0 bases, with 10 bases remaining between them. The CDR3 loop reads CASSPSRDMNTEAFF. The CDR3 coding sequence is TGTGCCAGCTCACCATCACGGGACATGAACACTGAAGCTTTCTTT. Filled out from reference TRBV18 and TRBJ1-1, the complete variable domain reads NAGVMQNPRHLVRRRGQEARLRCSPMKGHSHVYWYRQLPEEGLKFMVYLQKENIIDESGMPKERFSAEFPKEGPSILRIQQVVRGDSAAYFCASSPSRDMNTEAFFGQGTRLTVV.

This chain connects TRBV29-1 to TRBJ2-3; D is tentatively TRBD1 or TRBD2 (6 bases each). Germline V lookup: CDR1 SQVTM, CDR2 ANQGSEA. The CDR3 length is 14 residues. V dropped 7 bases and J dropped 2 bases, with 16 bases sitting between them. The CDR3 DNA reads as TGCAGCGGGGGGGCCCCAACCTCCACAGATACGCAGTATTTT. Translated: CSGGAPTSTDTQYF.

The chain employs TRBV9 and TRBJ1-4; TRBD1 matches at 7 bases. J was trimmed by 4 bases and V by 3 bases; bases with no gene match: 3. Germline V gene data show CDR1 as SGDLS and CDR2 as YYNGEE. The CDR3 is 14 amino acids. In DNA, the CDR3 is TGTGCCAGCAGCGAGGGACAGCATAATGAAAAACTGTTTTTT. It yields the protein CASSEGQHNEKLFF. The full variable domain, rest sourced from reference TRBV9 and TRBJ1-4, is DSGVTQTPKHLITATGQRVTLRCSPRSGDLSVYWYQQSLDQGLQFLIQYYNGEERAKGNILERFSAQQFPDLHSELNLSSLELGDSALYFCASSEGQHNEKLFFGSGTQLSVL.

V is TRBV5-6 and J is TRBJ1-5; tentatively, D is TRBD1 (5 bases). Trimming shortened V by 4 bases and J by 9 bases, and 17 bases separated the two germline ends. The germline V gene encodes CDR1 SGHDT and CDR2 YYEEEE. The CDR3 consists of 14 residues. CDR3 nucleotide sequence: TGTGCCAGCAGCACGGGACTGGGGATACCGCCCCAGCATTTT. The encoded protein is CASSTGLGIPPQHF.

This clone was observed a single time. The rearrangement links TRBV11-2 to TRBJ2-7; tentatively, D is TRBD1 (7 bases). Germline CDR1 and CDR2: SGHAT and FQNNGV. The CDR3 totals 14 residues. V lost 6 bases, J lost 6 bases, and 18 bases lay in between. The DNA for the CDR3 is TGTGCCAGCAGACCAGGGGGGAGTTTCGGCGAGCAGTACTTC. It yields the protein CASRPGGSFGEQYF.

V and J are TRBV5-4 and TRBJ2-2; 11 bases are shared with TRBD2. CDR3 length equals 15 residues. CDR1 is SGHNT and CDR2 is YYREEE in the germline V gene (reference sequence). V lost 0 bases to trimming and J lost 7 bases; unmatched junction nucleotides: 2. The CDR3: CASSLGTSGFGELFF. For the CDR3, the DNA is TGTGCCAGCAGCTTGGGGACTAGCGGGTTCGGGGAGCTGTTTTTT.

The CDR3 DNA reads TGTGCCAGCAGCCCACAGGGGGCTGGTGAAAAACTGTTTTTT. It codes for CASSPQGAGEKLFF. J is TRBJ1-4 and V is TRBV7-9; 9 bases agree with TRBD1. CDR1 and CDR2 from the germline V gene are SEHNR and FQNEAQ (reference sequence). The CDR3 spans 14 residues. Trimming at V came to 5 bases and at J to 7 bases, leaving 5 bases not matched to a gene.